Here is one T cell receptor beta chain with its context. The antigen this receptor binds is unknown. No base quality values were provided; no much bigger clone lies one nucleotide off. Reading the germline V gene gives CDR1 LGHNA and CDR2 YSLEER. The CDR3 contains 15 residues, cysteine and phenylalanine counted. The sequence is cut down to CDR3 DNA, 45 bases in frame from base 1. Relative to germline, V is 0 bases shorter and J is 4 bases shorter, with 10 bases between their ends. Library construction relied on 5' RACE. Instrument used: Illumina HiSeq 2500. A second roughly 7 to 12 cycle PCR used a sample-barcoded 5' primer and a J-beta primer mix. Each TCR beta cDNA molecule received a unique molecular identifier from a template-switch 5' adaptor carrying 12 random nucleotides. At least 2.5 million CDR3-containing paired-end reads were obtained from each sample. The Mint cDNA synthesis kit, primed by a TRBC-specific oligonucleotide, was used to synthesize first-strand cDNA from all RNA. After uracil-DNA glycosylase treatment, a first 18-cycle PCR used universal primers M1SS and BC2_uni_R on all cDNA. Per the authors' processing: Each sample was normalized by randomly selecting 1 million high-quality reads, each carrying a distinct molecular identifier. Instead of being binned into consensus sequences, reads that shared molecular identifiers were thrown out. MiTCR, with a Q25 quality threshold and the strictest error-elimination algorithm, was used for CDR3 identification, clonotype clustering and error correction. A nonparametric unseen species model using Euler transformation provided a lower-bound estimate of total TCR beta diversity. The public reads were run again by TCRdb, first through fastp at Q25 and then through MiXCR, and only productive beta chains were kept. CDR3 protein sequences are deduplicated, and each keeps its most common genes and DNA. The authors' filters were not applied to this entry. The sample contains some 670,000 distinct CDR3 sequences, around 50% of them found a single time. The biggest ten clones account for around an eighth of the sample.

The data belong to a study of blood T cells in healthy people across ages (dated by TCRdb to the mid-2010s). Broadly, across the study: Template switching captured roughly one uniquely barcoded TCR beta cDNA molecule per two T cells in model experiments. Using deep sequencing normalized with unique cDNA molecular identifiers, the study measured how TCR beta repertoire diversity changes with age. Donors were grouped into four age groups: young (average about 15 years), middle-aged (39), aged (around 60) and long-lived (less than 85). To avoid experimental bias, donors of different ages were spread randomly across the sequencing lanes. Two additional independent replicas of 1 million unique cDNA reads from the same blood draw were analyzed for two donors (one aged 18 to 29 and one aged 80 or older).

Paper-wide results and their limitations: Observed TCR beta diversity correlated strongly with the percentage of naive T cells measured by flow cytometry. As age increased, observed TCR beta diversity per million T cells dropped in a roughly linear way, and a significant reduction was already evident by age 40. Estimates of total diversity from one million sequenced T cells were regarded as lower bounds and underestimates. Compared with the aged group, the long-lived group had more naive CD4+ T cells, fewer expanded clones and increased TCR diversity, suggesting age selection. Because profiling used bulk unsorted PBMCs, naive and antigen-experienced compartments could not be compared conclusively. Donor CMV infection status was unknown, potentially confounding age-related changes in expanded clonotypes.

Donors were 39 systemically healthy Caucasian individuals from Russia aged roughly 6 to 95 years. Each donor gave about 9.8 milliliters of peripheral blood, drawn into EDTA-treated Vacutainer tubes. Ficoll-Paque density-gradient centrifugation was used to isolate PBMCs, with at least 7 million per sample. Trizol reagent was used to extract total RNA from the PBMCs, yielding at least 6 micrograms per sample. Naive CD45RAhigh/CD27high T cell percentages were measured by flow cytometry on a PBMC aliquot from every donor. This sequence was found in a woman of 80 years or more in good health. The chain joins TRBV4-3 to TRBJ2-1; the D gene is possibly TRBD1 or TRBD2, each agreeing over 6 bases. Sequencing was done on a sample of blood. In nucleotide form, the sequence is TGCGCCAGCAGCCAAGACGGGGGCGCTTACAATGAGCAGTTCTTC. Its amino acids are CASSQDGGAYNEQFF.